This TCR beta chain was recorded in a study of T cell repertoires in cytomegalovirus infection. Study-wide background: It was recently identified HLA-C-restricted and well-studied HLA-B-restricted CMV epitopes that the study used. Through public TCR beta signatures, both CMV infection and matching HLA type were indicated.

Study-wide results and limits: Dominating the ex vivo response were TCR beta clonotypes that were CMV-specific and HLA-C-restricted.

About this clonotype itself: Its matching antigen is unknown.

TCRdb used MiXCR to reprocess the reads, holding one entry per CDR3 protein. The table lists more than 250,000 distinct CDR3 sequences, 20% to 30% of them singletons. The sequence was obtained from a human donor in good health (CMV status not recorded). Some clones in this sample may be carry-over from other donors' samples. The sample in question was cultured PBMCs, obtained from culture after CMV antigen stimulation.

The CDR3 region has the DNA TGCAGCGTTGCGGGTAATGAGCAGTTCTTC. It is translated as CSVAGNEQFF. The rearrangement joins TRBV29-1 to TRBJ2-1; no reliable D call. This CDR3 comprises 10 residues. Germline-derived CDR1 and CDR2 are SQVTM and ANQGSEA. V lost 4 bases and J 7 bases, leaving 5 bases between the germline ends.